These T cell receptor beta chains were read from a single sample in a study of shared clonotypes between healthy human individuals. Data came from immunoSEQ multiplex PCR; TCRdb stores just in-frame clones and leaves some out. The repertoire has under 2.5 million clones, around 92% of them found once; the top ten carry 0.3% to 0.45%. What was sequenced was naive CD4+ T cells from PBMCs. The receptors were sampled from a man younger than 35 in good health. Some clones in this sample may be carry-over from other donors' samples. The conserved cysteine and the conserved F or W are not part of the CDR3 here.

J: TRBJ2-5
V: TRBV15
CDR3: ATSRDSRQGMETQY

J: TRBJ2-1
V: TRBV15
CDR3: ATQAYNEQF

J: TRBJ2-1
V: TRBV6-6
CDR3: ASSPDLQTYNEQF

J: TRBJ1-1
V: TRBV15
CDR3: ATIVDRGRTEAF

J: TRBJ2-1
V: TRBV18
CDR3: ASSPRRNREGFNNEQF

J: TRBJ2-1
V: TRBV5-1
CDR3: ASSQTSATYNEQF

J: TRBJ1-1
V: TRBV28
CDR3: ASTGGPGGWVDTEAF

J: TRBJ2-7
V: TRBV5-1
CDR3: ASSPLDTYEQY

J: TRBJ1-2
V: TRBV5-1
CDR3: ASSLDGGGGYT

J: TRBJ2-3
V: TRBV5-5
CDR3: ASSVRADTQY

J: TRBJ1-1
V: TRBV2
CDR3: ASSELGTGVPEAF

J: TRBJ2-5
V: TRBV5-1
CDR3: ASSQRNPYQETQY

J: TRBJ1-3
V: TRBV30
CDR3: ASDTSGGSGNTIY